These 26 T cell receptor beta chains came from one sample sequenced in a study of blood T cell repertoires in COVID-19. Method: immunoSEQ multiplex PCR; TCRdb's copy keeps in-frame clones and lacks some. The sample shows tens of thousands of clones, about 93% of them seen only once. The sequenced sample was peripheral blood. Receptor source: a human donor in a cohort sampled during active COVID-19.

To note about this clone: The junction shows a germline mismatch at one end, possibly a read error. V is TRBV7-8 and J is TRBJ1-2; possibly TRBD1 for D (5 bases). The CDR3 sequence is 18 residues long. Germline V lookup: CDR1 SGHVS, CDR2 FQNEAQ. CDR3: CACSLYRWGDWGNYGYTF. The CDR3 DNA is TGTGCCTGCAGCTTATATCGGTGGGGGGACTGGGGGAACTATGGCTACACCTTC.

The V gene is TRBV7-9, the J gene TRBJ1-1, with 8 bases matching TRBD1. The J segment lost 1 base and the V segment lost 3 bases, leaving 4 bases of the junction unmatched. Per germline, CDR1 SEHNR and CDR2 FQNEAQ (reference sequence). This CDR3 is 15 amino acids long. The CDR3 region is CASSFGTGGNTEAFF. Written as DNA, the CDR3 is TGTGCCAGCAGCTTCGGGACAGGAGGGAACACTGAAGCTTTCTTT.

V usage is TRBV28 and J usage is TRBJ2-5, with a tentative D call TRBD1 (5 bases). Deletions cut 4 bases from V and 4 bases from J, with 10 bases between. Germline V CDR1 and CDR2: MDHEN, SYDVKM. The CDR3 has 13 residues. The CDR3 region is CASSSRQLETQYF. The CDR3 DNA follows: TGTGCCAGCAGTTCCCGACAGCTAGAGACCCAGTACTTC.

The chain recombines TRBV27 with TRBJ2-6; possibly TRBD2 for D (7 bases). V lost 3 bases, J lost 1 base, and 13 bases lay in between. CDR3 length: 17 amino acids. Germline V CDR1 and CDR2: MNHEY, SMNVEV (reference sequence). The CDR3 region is CASSFAGAPSGANVLTF. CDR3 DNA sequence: TGTGCCAGCAGTTTTGCGGGGGCCCCTTCTGGGGCCAACGTCCTGACTTTC.

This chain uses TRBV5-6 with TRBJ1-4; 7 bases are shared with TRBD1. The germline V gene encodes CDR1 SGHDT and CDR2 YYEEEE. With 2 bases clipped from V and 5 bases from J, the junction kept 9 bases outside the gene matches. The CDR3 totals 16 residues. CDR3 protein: CASSFLPGTANEKLFF. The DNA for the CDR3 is TGTGCCAGCAGCTTCCTACCCGGGACAGCAAATGAAAAACTGTTTTTT.

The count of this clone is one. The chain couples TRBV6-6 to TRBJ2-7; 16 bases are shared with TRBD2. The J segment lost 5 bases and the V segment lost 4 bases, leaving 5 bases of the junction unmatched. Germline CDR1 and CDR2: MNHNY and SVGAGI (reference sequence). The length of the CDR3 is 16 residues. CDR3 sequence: CASSSGTSGGAHEQYF. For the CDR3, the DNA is TGTGCCAGCAGTTCCGGGACTAGCGGGGGGGCCCACGAGCAGTACTTC.

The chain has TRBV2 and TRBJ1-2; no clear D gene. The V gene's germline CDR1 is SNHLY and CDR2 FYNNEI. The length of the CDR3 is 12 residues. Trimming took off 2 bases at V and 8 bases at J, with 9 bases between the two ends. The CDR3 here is CASSERGWGYTF. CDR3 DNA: TGTGCCAGCAGTGAACGGGGTTGGGGCTACACCTTC.

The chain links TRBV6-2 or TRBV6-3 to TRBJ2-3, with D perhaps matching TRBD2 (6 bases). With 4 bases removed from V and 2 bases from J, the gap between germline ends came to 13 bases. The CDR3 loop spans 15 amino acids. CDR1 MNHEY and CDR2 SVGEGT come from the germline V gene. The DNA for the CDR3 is TGTGCCAGCAGTTGGGGAGGTAAAAACACAGATACGCAGTATTTT. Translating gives CASSWGGKNTDTQYF.

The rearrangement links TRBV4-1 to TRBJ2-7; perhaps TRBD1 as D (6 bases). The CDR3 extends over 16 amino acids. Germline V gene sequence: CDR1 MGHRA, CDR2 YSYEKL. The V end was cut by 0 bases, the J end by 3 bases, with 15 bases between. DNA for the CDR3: TGCGCCAGCAGCCAAGATGAATTTGGACAGCTCTACGAGCAGTACTTC. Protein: CASSQDEFGQLYEQYF.

The CDR3 region is CASSKKKLRTGSSYEQYF. CDR3 sequence (DNA): TGTGCCAGCAGCAAAAAGAAATTACGGACAGGGAGCTCCTACGAGCAGTACTTC. The chain recombines TRBV21-1 with TRBJ2-7; the listed D gene, TRBD1, was not tested against the DNA. TRBV21-1 is a pseudogene segment. The CDR3 spans 18 residues.

CDR3 nucleotides: TGTGCCAGCAGTGAAATCCTGAGGGACAGGAGGTACGAGCAGTACTTC. Encoded protein: CASSEILRDRRYEQYF. This chain links TRBV6-1 with TRBJ2-7; 8 bases match TRBD1. Trimming took 2 bases from V and 4 from J; bases not matched to a gene: 10. This CDR3 is built from 16 residues. Germline CDR1 MNHNS, CDR2 SASEGT.

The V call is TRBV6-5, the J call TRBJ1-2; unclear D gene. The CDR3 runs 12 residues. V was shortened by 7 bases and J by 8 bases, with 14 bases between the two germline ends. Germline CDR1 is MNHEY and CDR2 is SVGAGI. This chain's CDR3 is CASKVLSGGYTF. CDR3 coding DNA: TGTGCCAGCAAAGTTCTGTCTGGCGGCTACACCTTC.

The chain's CDR3 is CASGLNTEAFF. The CDR3 DNA reads TGTGCCAGCGGCTTGAACACTGAAGCTTTCTTT. V is TRBV27 and J is TRBJ1-1; D not certain. This CDR3 contains 11 residues. The germline V and J ends were trimmed by 8 bases and 0 bases, with 4 bases remaining between them. Germline V gives CDR1 MNHEY, CDR2 SMNVEV (reference sequence).

CDR3 DNA sequence: TGTGCCAGCAGCAGGAGGGATGACGGCTCCTACGAGCAGTACTTC. This translates into CASSRRDDGSYEQYF. This chain links TRBV27 with TRBJ2-7, with D possibly matching TRBD2 (6 bases). The germline CDR1 and CDR2 sequences are MNHEY and SMNVEV (reference sequence). V was cut by 6 bases and J by 0 bases, with 15 bases left in between. This CDR3 has 15 residues.

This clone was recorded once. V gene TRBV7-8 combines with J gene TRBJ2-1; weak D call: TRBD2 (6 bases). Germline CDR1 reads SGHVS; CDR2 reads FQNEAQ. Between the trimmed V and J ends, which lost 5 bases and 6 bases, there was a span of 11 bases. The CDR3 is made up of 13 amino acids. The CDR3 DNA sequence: TGTGCCAGCAGCCTCGGGACTGCCAATGAGCAGTTCTTC. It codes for CASSLGTANEQFF.

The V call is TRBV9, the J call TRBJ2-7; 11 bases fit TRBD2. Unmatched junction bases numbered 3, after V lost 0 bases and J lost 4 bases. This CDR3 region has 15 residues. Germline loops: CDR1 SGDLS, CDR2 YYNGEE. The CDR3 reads CASSVGSSGGYEQYF. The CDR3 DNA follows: TGTGCCAGCAGCGTAGGTTCTAGCGGGGGGTACGAGCAGTACTTC.

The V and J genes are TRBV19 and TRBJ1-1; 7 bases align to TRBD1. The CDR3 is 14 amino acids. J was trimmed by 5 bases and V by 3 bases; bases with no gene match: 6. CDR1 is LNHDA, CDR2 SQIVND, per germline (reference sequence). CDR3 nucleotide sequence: TGTGCCAGTAGTATCTGGGACAGAGGGACTGAAGCTTTCTTT. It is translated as CASSIWDRGTEAFF. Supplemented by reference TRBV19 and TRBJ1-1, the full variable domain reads DGGITQSPKYLFRKEGQNVTLSCEQNLNHDAMYWYRQDPGQGLRLIYYSQIVNDFQKGDIAEGYSVSREKKESFPLTVTSAQKNPTAFYLCASSIWDRGTEAFFGQGTRLTVV.

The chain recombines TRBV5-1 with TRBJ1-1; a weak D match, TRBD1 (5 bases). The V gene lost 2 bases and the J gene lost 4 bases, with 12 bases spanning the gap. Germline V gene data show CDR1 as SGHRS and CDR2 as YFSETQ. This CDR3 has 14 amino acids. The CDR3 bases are TGCGCCAGCAGCTTTCATGGGGCTGGCACTGAAGCTTTCTTT. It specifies CASSFHGAGTEAFF.

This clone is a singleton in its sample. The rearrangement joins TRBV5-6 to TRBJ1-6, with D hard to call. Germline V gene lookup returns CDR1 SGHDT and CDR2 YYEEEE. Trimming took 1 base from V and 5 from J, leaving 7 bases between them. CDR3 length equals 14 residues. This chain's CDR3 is CASSLTVNNSPLHF. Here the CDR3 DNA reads TGTGCCAGCAGCTTGACAGTTAATAATTCACCCCTCCACTTT.

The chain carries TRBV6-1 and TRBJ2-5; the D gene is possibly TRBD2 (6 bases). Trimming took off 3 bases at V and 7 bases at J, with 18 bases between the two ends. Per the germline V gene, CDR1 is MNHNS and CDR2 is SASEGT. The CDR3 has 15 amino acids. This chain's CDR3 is CASSETGLGGGTQYF. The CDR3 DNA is TGTGCCAGCAGTGAGACGGGACTCGGGGGAGGGACCCAGTACTTC.

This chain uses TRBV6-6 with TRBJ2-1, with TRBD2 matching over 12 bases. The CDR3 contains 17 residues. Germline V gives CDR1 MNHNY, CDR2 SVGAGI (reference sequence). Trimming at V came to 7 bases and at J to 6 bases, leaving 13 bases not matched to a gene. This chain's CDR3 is CASTRRRWTSGVNEQFF. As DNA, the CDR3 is TGTGCCAGCACTCGAAGACGCTGGACTAGCGGGGTCAATGAGCAGTTCTTC.

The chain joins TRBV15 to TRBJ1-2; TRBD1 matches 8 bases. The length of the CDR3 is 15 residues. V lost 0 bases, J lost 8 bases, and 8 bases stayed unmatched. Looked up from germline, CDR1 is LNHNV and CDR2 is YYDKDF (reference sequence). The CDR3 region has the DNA TGTGCCACCAGCAGAGAACTCCGGGACAGGAACGGCTACACCTTC. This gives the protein CATSRELRDRNGYTF.

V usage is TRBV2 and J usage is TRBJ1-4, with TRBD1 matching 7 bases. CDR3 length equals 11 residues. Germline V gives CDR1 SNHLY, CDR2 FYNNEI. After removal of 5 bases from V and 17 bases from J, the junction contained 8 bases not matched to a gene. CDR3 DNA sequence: TGTGCCAGCAGTTCAACCGGGACAGAATTTTTT. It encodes CASSSTGTEFF.

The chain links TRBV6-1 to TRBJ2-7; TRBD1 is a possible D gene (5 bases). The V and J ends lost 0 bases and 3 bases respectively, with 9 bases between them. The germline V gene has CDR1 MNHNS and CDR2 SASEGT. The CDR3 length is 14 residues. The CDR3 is CASSEAAGYYEQYF. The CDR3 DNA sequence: TGTGCCAGCAGTGAAGCGGCAGGGTACTACGAGCAGTACTTC.

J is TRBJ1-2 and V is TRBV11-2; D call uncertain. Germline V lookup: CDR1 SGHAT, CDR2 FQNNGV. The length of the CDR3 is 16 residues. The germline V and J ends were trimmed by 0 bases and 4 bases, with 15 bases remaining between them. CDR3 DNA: TGTGCCAGCAGCTTAGATACCCGGGGTCTTGGCTATGGCTACACCTTC. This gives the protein CASSLDTRGLGYGYTF.

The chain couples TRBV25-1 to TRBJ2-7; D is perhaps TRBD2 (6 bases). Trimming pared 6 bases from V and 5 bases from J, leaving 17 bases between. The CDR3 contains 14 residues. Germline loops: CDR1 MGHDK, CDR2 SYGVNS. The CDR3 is CASRGGLIPDEQYF. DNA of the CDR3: TGTGCCAGCAGGGGGGGTCTAATTCCGGACGAGCAGTACTTC.